A single count supports the clone carrying this T cell receptor beta chain. Its target is unknown. This sample was taken from a study of CD8 T cells in Susac syndrome. RNA was extracted with the RNeasy kit, and a quantity of about 0.5 to 1 ug was reverse transcribed using random hexamers. Across 54 Vbeta and 13 Jbeta, TCR beta CDR3 was amplified with immunoSEQ multiplex PCR. MiXCR was run by TCRdb on the immunoSEQ multiplex PCR reads, yielding one entry per CDR3 protein. The table shows 250,000 to 300,000 distinct CDR3 sequences, with 89% occurring only once. Germline lookup yields CDR1 SNHLY and CDR2 FYNNEI. Trimming took off 2 bases at V and 1 base at J, with 9 bases between the two ends. This CDR3 is 15 amino acids long. Peripheral blood CD8+ and CD4+ T cells were profiled by TCR beta sequencing. Study outcomes and limitations: It was acknowledged in the study that its TCR sequencing and HLA analysis involved a relatively small number of individuals.

This TCR derives from a human donor with multiple sclerosis. V is TRBV2 and J is TRBJ1-5; D ambiguous. Sequencing was done on a sample of CD8+ T cells from PBMCs. The CDR3 is CASSEYRASNQPQHF. The CDR3 DNA reads TGTGCCAGCAGTGAATACAGAGCAAGCAATCAGCCCCAGCATTTT.